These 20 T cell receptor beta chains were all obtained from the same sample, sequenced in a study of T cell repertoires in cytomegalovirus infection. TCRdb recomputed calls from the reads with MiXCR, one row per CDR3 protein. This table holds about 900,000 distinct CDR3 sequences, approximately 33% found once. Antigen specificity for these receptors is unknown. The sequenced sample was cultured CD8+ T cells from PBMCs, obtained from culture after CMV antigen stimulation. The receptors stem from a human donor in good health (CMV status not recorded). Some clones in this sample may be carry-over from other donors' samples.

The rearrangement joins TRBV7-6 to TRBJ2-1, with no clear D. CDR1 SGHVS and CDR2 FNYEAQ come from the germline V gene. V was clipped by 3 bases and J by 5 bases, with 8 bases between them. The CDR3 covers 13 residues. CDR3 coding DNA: TGTGCCAGCAGCTTGAATGAGGACAATGAGCAGTTCTTC. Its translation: CASSLNEDNEQFF.

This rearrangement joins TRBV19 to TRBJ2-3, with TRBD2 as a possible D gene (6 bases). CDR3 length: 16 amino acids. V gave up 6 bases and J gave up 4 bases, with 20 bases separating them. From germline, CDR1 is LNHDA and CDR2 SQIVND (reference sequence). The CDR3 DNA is TGTGCCAGTAGAATTAAATCGGGACTCCTTGCAGATACGCAGTATTTT. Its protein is CASRIKSGLLADTQYF.

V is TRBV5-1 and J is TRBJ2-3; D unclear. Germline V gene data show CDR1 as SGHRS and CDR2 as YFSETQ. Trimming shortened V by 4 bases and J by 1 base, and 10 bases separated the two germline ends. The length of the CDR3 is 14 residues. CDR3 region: CASSQEGRTDTQYF. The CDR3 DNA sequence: TGCGCCAGCAGCCAAGAAGGACGCACAGATACGCAGTATTTT.

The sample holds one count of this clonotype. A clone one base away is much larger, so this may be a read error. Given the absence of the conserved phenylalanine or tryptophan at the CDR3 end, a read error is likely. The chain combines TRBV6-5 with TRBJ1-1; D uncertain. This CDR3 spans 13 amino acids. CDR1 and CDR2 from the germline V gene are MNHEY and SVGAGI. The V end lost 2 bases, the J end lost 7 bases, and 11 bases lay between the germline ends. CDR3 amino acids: CASSYMAGSEAFL. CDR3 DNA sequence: TGTGCCAGCAGTTACATGGCCGGGAGTGAAGCTTTCTTA.

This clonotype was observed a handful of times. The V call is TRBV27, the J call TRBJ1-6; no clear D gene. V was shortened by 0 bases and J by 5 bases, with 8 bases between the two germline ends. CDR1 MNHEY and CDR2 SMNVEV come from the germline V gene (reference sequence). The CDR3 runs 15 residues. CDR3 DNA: TGTGCCAGCAGTTTATCGATAGGAAATAATTCACCCCTCCACTTT. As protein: CASSLSIGNNSPLHF.

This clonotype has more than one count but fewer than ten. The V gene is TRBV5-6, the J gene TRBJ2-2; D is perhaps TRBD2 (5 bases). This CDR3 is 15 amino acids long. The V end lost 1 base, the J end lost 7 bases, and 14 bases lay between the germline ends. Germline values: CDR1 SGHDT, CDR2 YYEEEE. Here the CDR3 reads CASSLWLADGGELFF. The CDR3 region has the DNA TGTGCCAGCAGCTTGTGGCTAGCCGACGGCGGGGAGCTGTTTTTT.

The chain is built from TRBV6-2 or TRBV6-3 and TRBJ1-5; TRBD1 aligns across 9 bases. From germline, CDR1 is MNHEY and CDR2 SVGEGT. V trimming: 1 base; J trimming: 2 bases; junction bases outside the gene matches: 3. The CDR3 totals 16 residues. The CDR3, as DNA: TGTGCCAGCAGTTACTGGGGACAGGGAGGCAATCAGCCCCAGCATTTT. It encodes CASSYWGQGGNQPQHF.

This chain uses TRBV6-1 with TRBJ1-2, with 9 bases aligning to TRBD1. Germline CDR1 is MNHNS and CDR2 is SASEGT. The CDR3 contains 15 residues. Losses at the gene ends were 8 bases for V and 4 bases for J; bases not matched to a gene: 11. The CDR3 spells CASDGNRGRGYGYTF. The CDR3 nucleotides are TGTGCCAGCGATGGTAACAGGGGGCGAGGCTATGGCTACACCTTC.

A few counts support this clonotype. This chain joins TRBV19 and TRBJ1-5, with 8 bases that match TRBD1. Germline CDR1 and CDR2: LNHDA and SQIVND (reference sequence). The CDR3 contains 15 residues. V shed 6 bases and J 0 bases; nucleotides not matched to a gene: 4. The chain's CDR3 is CASRDRDSSNQPQHF. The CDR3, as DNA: TGTGCCAGTAGGGACAGGGATAGTAGCAATCAGCCCCAGCATTTT.

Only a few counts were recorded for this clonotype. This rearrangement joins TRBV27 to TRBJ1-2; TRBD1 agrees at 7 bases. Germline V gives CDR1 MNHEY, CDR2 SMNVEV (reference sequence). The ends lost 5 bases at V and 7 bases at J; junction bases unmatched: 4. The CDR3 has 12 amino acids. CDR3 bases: TGTGCCAGCAGTCCTAACAGGGGTGGCTACACCTTC. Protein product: CASSPNRGGYTF.

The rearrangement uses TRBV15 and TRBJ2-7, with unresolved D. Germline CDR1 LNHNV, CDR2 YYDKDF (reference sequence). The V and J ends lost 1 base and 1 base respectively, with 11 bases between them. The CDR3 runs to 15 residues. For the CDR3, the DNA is TGTGCCACCAGCAGAGGTGGCAGTATATCCTACGAGCAGTACTTC. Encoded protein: CATSRGGSISYEQYF. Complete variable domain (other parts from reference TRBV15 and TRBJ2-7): DAMVIQNPRYQVTQFGKPVTLSCSQTLNHNVMYWYQQKSSQAPKLLFHYYDKDFNNEADTPDNFQSRRPNTSFCFLDIRSPGLGDTAMYLCATSRGGSISYEQYFGPGTRLTVT.

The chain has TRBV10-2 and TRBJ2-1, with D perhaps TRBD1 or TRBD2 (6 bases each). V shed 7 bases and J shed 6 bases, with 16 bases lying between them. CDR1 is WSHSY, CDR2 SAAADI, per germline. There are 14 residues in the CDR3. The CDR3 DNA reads TGCGCCAGCATCATCGGAGGGGGGTTCAATGAGCAGTTCTTC. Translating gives CASIIGGGFNEQFF.

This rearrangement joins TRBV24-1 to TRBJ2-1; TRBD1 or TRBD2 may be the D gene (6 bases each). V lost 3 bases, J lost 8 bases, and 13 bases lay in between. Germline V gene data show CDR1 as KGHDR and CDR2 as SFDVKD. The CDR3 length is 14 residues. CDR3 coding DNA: TGTGCCACCAGTGATGGTGGGGGGCCTGATGAGCAGTTCTTC. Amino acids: CATSDGGGPDEQFF.

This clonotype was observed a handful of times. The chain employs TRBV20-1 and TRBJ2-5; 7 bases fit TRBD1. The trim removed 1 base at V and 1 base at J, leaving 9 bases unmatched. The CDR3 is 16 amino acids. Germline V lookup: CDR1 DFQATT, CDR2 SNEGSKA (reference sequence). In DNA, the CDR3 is TGCAGTGCTAGAGCTTACGACCGGGACAGCCAAGAGACCCAGTACTTC. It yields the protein CSARAYDRDSQETQYF.

Written as DNA, the CDR3 is TGCGCCAGCAGCCAAGGACCCGCAGGGGCGGGCACCGGGGAGCTGTTTTTT. Amino acid sequence: CASSQGPAGAGTGELFF. This chain joins TRBV4-1 and TRBJ2-2, with D possibly being TRBD1 (6 bases). V was cut by 1 base and J by 4 bases, with 16 bases left in between. This CDR3 has 17 residues. CDR1 and CDR2 (germline): MGHRA, YSYEKL.

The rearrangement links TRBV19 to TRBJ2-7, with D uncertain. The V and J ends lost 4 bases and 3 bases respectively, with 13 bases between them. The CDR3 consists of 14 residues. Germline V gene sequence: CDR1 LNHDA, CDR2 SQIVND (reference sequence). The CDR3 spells CASSTLDRYYEQYF. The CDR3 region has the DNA TGTGCCAGTAGTACCTTGGACCGATACTACGAGCAGTACTTC.

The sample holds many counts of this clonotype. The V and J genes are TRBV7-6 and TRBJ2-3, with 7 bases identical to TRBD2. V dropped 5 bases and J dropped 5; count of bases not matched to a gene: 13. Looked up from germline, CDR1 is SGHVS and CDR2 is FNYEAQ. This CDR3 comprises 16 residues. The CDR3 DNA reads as TGTGCCAGCAGCCTCCTAGCGGCCCTGATACAAGATACGCAGTATTTT. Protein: CASSLLAALIQDTQYF.

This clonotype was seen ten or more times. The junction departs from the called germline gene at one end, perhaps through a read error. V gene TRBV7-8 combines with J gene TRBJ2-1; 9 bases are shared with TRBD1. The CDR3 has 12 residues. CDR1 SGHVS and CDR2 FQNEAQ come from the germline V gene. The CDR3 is CASRSDSETGGF. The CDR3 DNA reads TGTGCCAGCAGATCTGACAGCGAGACAGGGGGCTTC.

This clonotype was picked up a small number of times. The CDR3: CASRTQASGPQEAFF. The CDR3 nucleotides are TGTGCCAGCAGAACCCAGGCCTCCGGCCCCCAAGAAGCTTTCTTT. The V and J genes are TRBV27 and TRBJ1-1; D is unresolved. Germline V CDR1 and CDR2: MNHEY, SMNVEV (reference sequence). This CDR3 has 15 amino acids. The V and J ends lost 6 bases and 8 bases respectively, with 22 bases between them.

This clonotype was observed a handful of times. Here the CDR3 DNA reads TGTGCCAGCAGTTTTGACGCGGGGGTGAGCTCCTACAATGAGCAGTTCTTC. Its protein product is CASSFDAGVSSYNEQFF. This rearrangement joins TRBV12-3 or TRBV12-4 to TRBJ2-1; 7 nucleotides agree with TRBD2. Trimming took 3 bases from V and 0 from J; bases not matched to a gene: 8. The CDR3 is 17 amino acids.